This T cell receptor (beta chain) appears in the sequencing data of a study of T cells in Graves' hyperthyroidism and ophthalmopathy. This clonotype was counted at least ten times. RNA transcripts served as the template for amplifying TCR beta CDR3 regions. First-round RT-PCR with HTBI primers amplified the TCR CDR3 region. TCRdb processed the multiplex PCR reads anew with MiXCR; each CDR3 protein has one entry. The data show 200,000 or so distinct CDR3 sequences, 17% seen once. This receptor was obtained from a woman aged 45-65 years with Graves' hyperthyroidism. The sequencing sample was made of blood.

The CDR3 DNA reads TGTGCCACCAGCTCCCGGTCGGGTGCCAAGGGAGCTTTCTTT. Its translation is CATSSRSGAKGAFF. This rearrangement joins TRBV15 to TRBJ1-1; no clear D gene. V lost 5 bases and J 10 bases, leaving 20 bases between the germline ends. The germline V gene has CDR1 LNHNV and CDR2 YYDKDF (reference sequence). The CDR3 runs to 14 residues.